Given below is one TCR beta chain in context. Its specificity is unknown. These data come from a study of cytomegalovirus exposure and HLA in healthy donors. Whole-study findings and limits: Highest at DRB1 and lowest at HLA-C, TCR association rates differed among HLA loci in a later analysis.

This CDR3 is built from 15 residues. V shed 0 bases and J shed 0 bases, with 6 bases lying between them. The V gene's germline CDR1 is SGHTA and CDR2 FQGNSA. PCR was performed using 60 Vbeta and 13 Jbeta primers. TCRdb keeps only in-frame clones here, not all; method: immunoSEQ multiplex PCR. The record lists roughly 76,000 clones, of which the ten most abundant hold 2.4%. The V gene is TRBV7-2, the J gene TRBJ1-5; D is uncertain. The specimen was PBMCs. This sequence was found in a female donor in good health and CMV-seropositive. The DNA of the CDR3 is TGTGCCAGCAGCTTAGCCCAGTATAGCAATCAGCCCCAGCATTTT. This sequence encodes CASSLAQYSNQPQHF.